The 22 T cell receptor beta chains listed next were all sequenced from one sample in a study of blood T cell repertoires in COVID-19. The method was immunoSEQ multiplex PCR; TCRdb's version includes in-frame clones alone and lacks a portion of them. The data show about 68,000 clones, with around nine tenths seen just once and 2% to 2.5% held by the top ten. Source material: peripheral blood. The receptors originated from a human donor in a cohort sampled during active COVID-19.

The chain joins TRBV11-2 to TRBJ1-2; maybe TRBD1 (5 bases). The CDR3 sequence is 15 residues long. The ends were cut back, 0 bases at V and 4 bases at J, with 12 bases in the middle. Germline CDR1 and CDR2: SGHAT and FQNNGV. For the CDR3, the DNA is TGTGCCAGCAGCTTAGATGGGGCGAGGTCCTATGGCTACACCTTC. This encodes CASSLDGARSYGYTF.

This chain connects TRBV30 to TRBJ1-2; D remains unclear. Germline loops: CDR1 GTSNPN, CDR2 SVGIG (reference sequence). CDR3 length: 12 residues. Between the trimmed V and J ends, which lost 3 bases and 8 bases, there was a span of 13 bases. The CDR3 DNA is TGTGCCTGGAGGCTTGGAGGGAAGGGCTACACCTTC. Amino acids: CAWRLGGKGYTF.

The chain has TRBV3-1 (or the pseudogene TRBV3-2) and TRBJ2-3, with 10 bases lining up with TRBD2. Germline V gene sequence: CDR1 LGHDT, CDR2 YNNKEL (reference sequence). This CDR3 is built from 16 residues. V shed 4 bases and J 2 bases; nucleotides not matched to a gene: 6. The CDR3 region has the DNA TGTGCCAGCAGCCGGGGGACTAGCGAGCTCACAGATACGCAGTATTTT. Its protein is CASSRGTSELTDTQYF.

The chain has TRBV5-4 and TRBJ2-5, with TRBD2 identical over 9 bases. The CDR3 length is 14 residues. Germline CDR1 is SGHNT and CDR2 is YYREEE (reference sequence). After removal of 3 bases from V and 5 bases from J, the junction contained 5 bases not matched to a gene. For the CDR3, the DNA is TGTGCCAGCAGCTCGCGGGAGGGCAAGGAGACCCAGTACTTC. Protein product: CASSSREGKETQYF.

The chain is built from TRBV6-5 and TRBJ1-1; TRBD1 agrees at 11 bases. The CDR3 is 15 amino acids. Germline values: CDR1 MNHEY, CDR2 SVGAGI. After removal of 8 bases from V and 4 bases from J, the junction contained 9 bases not matched to a gene. The CDR3 sequence: CASLWTGGAGTEAFF. Written as DNA, the CDR3 is TGTGCCAGCCTTTGGACAGGGGGCGCGGGCACTGAAGCTTTCTTT.

The genes are TRBV28 and TRBJ1-1, with 7 bases lining up with TRBD1. The CDR3 length is 12 residues. V trimming: 6 bases; J trimming: 10 bases; junction bases outside the gene matches: 8. The germline V gene has CDR1 MDHEN and CDR2 SYDVKM. The CDR3 DNA is TGTGCCAGCAGCCAGGGGGGAGAGGTAGCTTTCTTT. Its translation is CASSQGGEVAFF.

The V call is TRBV2, the J call TRBJ1-3; D not certain. The CDR3 covers 16 residues. CDR1 and CDR2 from the germline V gene are SNHLY and FYNNEI. V lost 2 bases and J lost 0, with 11 bases in between. CDR3 residues: CASSEQQTSSGNTIYF. The CDR3 DNA reads TGTGCCAGCAGTGAACAACAGACATCCTCTGGAAACACCATATATTTT.

The rearrangement uses TRBV6-1 and TRBJ1-2; TRBD1 matches at 7 bases. The CDR3 covers 16 residues. Losses at the gene ends were 2 bases for V and 5 bases for J; bases not matched to a gene: 11. Germline V gives CDR1 MNHNS, CDR2 SASEGT. The CDR3 region has the DNA TGTGCCAGCAGTGAATTAGTAAGGGGGCGAAGTTATGGCTACACCTTC. Protein sequence: CASSELVRGRSYGYTF.

The chain links TRBV29-1 to TRBJ2-1; TRBD2 might be the D (5 bases). Per germline, CDR1 SQVTM and CDR2 ANQGSEA. V gave up 7 bases and J gave up 6 bases, with 16 bases separating them. CDR3 length: 13 residues. The CDR3 bases are TGCAGCGGGGAGAGGGCGGCGGCCAATGAGCAGTTCTTC. Encoded protein: CSGERAAANEQFF.

The rearrangement uses TRBV3-1 (or the pseudogene TRBV3-2) and TRBJ1-4; weak D call: TRBD1 (6 bases). The ends were cut back, 2 bases at V and 10 bases at J, with 14 bases in the middle. Germline V gene data show CDR1 as LGHDT and CDR2 as YNNKEL (reference sequence). There are 14 residues in the CDR3. CDR3 coding DNA: TGTGCCAGCAGCCAATACCAGGGGCGCGGAAAACTGTTTTTT. Its protein product is CASSQYQGRGKLFF.

This clone was picked up many times. The chain uses TRBV19 and TRBJ1-2; D ambiguous. This CDR3 is built from 12 residues. Germline V gene data show CDR1 as LNHDA and CDR2 as SQIVND (reference sequence). Trimming shortened V by 7 bases and J by 7 bases, and 13 bases separated the two germline ends. The chain's CDR3 is CASTTSLSGYTF. The CDR3 DNA is TGTGCCAGTACCACGTCGTTGAGTGGCTACACCTTC.

The chain couples TRBV7-2 to TRBJ2-1; 11 bases are a match to TRBD1. J was trimmed by 7 bases and V by 3 bases; bases with no gene match: 11. Germline assignment: CDR1 SGHTA and CDR2 FQGNSA. This CDR3 is built from 17 residues. The CDR3 loop reads CASSLRIVGTGGNEQFF. The CDR3 nucleotides are TGTGCCAGCAGCTTGAGGATCGTGGGGACAGGGGGGAATGAGCAGTTCTTC.

The J gene is TRBJ1-2, the V gene TRBV3-1 (or the pseudogene TRBV3-2); D is uncertain. Trimming stripped 1 base from V and 8 bases from J, with 8 bases between. Germline V gives CDR1 LGHDT, CDR2 YNNKEL (reference sequence). The CDR3 length is 12 residues. CDR3 residues: CASSQATAGYTF. DNA of the CDR3: TGTGCCAGCAGCCAAGCTACAGCAGGCTACACCTTC.

By frequency in the sample, this clone is medium-sized. This rearrangement joins TRBV28 to TRBJ2-1; the match to TRBD2 covers 12 bases. The CDR3 extends over 14 amino acids. Germline CDR1 MDHEN, CDR2 SYDVKM. The ends lost 9 bases at V and 9 bases at J; junction bases unmatched: 9. CDR3 protein: CASASGRGLFEQFF. In nucleotides, the CDR3 is TGTGCCAGTGCTAGCGGGAGGGGCCTCTTTGAGCAGTTCTTC.

The rearrangement links TRBV7-8 to TRBJ2-1; D ambiguous. Germline V gene data show CDR1 as SGHVS and CDR2 as FQNEAQ. Trimming took off 5 bases at V and 2 bases at J, with 7 bases between the two ends. The CDR3 sequence is 13 residues long. The CDR3 DNA is TGTGCCAGCAGCCAAACTACCTACAATGAGCAGTTCTTC. It is translated as CASSQTTYNEQFF. Full variable domain (outside the CDR3, taken from reference TRBV7-8 and TRBJ2-1): GAGVSQSPRYKVAKRGQDVALRCDPISGHVSLFWYQQALGQGPEFLTYFQNEAQLDKSGLPSDRFFAERPEGSVSTLKIQRTQQEDSAVYLCASSQTTYNEQFFGPGTRLTVL.

The genes are TRBV6-5 and TRBJ2-1, with 10 bases matching TRBD1. Unmatched junction bases numbered 9, after V lost 8 bases and J lost 8 bases. Germline CDR1 is MNHEY and CDR2 is SVGAGI. CDR3 length: 14 amino acids. DNA for the CDR3: TGTGCCAGCGGGGACAGGGGATTCAACTATGAGCAGTTCTTC. Protein: CASGDRGFNYEQFF.

The rearrangement joins TRBV4-2 to TRBJ2-7, with 7 bases identical to TRBD1. Trimming removed 1 base from V and 1 base from J; junction bases left unmatched: 13. Per the germline V gene, CDR1 is LGHNA and CDR2 is YNFKEQ. This CDR3 is 18 amino acids long. The CDR3 DNA is TGTGCCAGCAGCCAAGGAGGCCCAACCGGGACAGTTTCCTACGAGCAGTACTTC. Translated, it gives CASSQGGPTGTVSYEQYF.

This clone has a handful of counts. This chain connects TRBV27 to TRBJ1-2, with 8 positions matching TRBD1. The trim removed 3 bases at V and 6 bases at J, leaving 9 bases unmatched. CDR3 length equals 15 residues. Per the germline V gene, CDR1 is MNHEY and CDR2 is SMNVEV (reference sequence). The CDR3 loop reads CASSFMDRVVDGYTF. The CDR3 DNA sequence: TGTGCCAGCAGTTTCATGGACAGGGTGGTGGATGGCTACACCTTC.

The CDR3 coding sequence is TGTGCCAGCAGTCCCACATCCACCTACGAGCAGTACTTC. This translates into CASSPTSTYEQYF. V usage is TRBV12-3 or TRBV12-4 and J usage is TRBJ2-7; D remains ambiguous. Between the trimmed V and J ends, which lost 5 bases and 2 bases, there was a span of 10 bases. The CDR3 sequence is 13 residues long.

This sequence joins TRBV11-2 and TRBJ2-3; D is possibly TRBD1 (6 bases). The germline gives CDR1 SGHAT, CDR2 FQNNGV. The CDR3 loop spans 18 amino acids. Trimming took 7 bases from V and 1 from J, leaving 24 bases between them. The DNA of the CDR3 is TGTGCCAGCAAGAGAAAGGGGATTCAGGGGCGAGGCACAGATACGCAGTATTTT. This sequence encodes CASKRKGIQGRGTDTQYF.

The chain employs TRBV28 and TRBJ1-3, with TRBD1 matching over 8 bases. V lost 5 bases to trimming and J lost 4 bases; unmatched junction nucleotides: 10. Germline V gene sequence: CDR1 MDHEN, CDR2 SYDVKM. There are 16 residues in the CDR3. The CDR3 bases are TGTGCCAGCAGTCCGCCCGCGACAGGGGTAGGAAACACCATATATTTT. It codes for CASSPPATGVGNTIYF. The whole variable domain, remainder taken from reference TRBV28 and TRBJ1-3, is DVKVTQSSRYLVKRTGEKVFLECVQDMDHENMFWYRQDPGLGLRLIYFSYDVKMKEKGDIPEGYSVSREKKERFSLILESASTNQTSMYLCASSPPATGVGNTIYFGEGSWLTVV.

The J gene is TRBJ1-2, the V gene TRBV12-1. TRBV12-1 is a pseudogene. The CDR3 has 17 amino acids. In DNA, the CDR3 is TGTGCCAGCAGCTTTGAAGCAAGGGTACCCGGGGACTATGGCTACACCTTC. It encodes CASSFEARVPGDYGYTF.